These T cell receptor beta chains were read from a single sample in a study of OX40 agonist ivuxolimab in advanced cancers. Sequencing was performed with immunoSEQ multiplex PCR; in TCRdb, only in-frame clones are kept and a portion is missing. The repertoire has about 38,000 clones, around 87% of them found once; the top ten carry 25% to 40%. The specimen was CD4+ or CD8+ T cells sorted from blood, collected in a trial of the OX40 agonist ivuxolimab. Receptors originate from an adult with an advanced solid tumor such as melanoma, head and neck, liver or kidney cancer. Each CDR3 is given with its conserved first and last residue. D genes are given only for firm matches. Where a row states a size, it is once, few, many or the class of an expanded clone; other rows omit it.

d_call | j_call | clone_size | v_call | cdr3_aa
NA | NA | NA | TRBV23-1 | CASSQSVRQGGNEQYF
TRBD2 | TRBJ2-5 | NA | TRBV19 | CASTLAGAEETQYF
TRBD2 | TRBJ2-1 | few | TRBV2 | CASSEASGRGNEQFF
NA | TRBJ1-5 | NA | TRBV5-5 | CARAKPRMGNQPQHF
TRBD2 | TRBJ2-3 | NA | TRBV10-2 | CASRTSGAGDTQYF
NA | TRBJ2-5 | NA | TRBV6-1 | CASSEEPIQYF
NA | TRBJ1-5 | few | TRBV21-1 | CASSKEHRGGQPQHF
NA | TRBJ1-3 | NA | TRBV19 | CASSIAVFGNTIYF
NA | TRBJ1-3 | NA | TRBV27 | CASSLRGPGNTIYF
NA | TRBJ2-5 | NA | TRBV28 | CASSPGQNQETQYF
NA | TRBJ1-1 | NA | TRBV7-7 | CASSWTLNTEAFF
TRBD1 | TRBJ2-7 | NA | TRBV5-8 | CASSQFTGEEQYF
TRBD1 | TRBJ2-7 | few | TRBV28 | CASSSRDRAYEQYF
NA | TRBJ2-3 | NA | TRBV29-1 | CSGGRAGTGTDTQYF
NA | TRBJ2-7 | NA | TRBV2 | CASNLSYEQYF
TRBD1 | TRBJ2-1 | NA | TRBV7-3 | CASSFGQGDRNEQFF
TRBD1 | TRBJ1-4 | NA | TRBV5-1 | CASSRTTGGNEKLFF
NA | TRBJ1-2 | NA | TRBV30 | CAWSVLVGSNYGYTF
TRBD1 | TRBJ2-2 | NA | TRBV15 | CATSKGQVNTGELFF
TRBD1 | TRBJ2-5 | NA | TRBV28 | CASTVLTGGAETQYF
NA | TRBJ2-7 | NA | TRBV19 | CASSWQGYEQYF
TRBD2 | TRBJ2-1 | NA | TRBV7-2 | CASAGSGGAQSEQFF
NA | TRBJ1-3 | NA | TRBV6-5 | CASSSGLNSGNTIYF
NA | TRBJ2-1 | NA | TRBV20-1 | CSARGLGGQFF
TRBD1 | TRBJ2-1 | NA | TRBV10-3 | CAISESDRGLWNEQFF
NA | TRBJ1-1 | NA | TRBV6-1 | CASSESGGPEAFF
TRBD2 | TRBJ2-1 | once | TRBV6-1 | CASSGGYYNEQFF
NA | TRBJ1-2 | once | TRBV6-5 | CASSYSRSSIRYTF
NA | TRBJ2-1 | few | TRBV14 | CASSQSAYNEQFF
NA | TRBJ2-6 | NA | TRBV2 | CASTDGVSGANVLTF
TRBD2 | TRBJ2-5 | NA | TRBV14 | CASSQEVGLAGIGTQYF
TRBD2 | TRBJ2-2 | NA | TRBV19 | CASSPGLVRVGELFF
NA | TRBJ2-5 | NA | TRBV27 | CASSLGLPQETQYF
NA | TRBJ2-1 | NA | TRBV19 | CASNIAAGMPFF
NA | TRBJ1-2 | few | TRBV5-5 | CASSATTGGGGYTF
NA | TRBJ2-7 | NA | TRBV7-8 | CASSSLETSYEQYF
NA | TRBJ1-1 | NA | TRBV29-1 | CSATLTRMNTEAFF
NA | TRBJ1-4 | NA | TRBV4-1 | CASSQVLSSREKLFF
NA | TRBJ2-2 | NA | TRBV9 | CASSLSAGIGELFF
NA | TRBJ2-3 | NA | TRBV6-1 | CASSERGDWTTDTQYF
NA | TRBJ1-3 | once | TRBV5-1 | CASSFDRLSGNTIYF
TRBD1 | TRBJ1-2 | NA | TRBV18 | CASSGTGYGYTF
TRBD1 | TRBJ2-7 | NA | TRBV2 | CASGQGYEQYF
TRBD2 | TRBJ2-7 | NA | TRBV28 | CASSSATSGSYEQYF
NA | TRBJ1-6 | NA | TRBV9 | CASSVAYRVTNSPLHF
NA | TRBJ1-2 | NA | TRBV7-2 | CASSPRAQGGYTF
NA | TRBJ1-5 | NA | TRBV6-1 | CASSEEGYGPQHF
TRBD2 | TRBJ2-5 | NA | TRBV14 | CASSQGLAQTQYF
NA | TRBJ2-2 | once | TRBV5-8 | CASSFTGELFF
NA | TRBJ1-2 | NA | TRBV4-2 | CASSQGGDGYTF
TRBD1 | TRBJ2-3 | NA | TRBV29-1 | CSAETGGTDTQYF
TRBD1 | TRBJ1-5 | NA | TRBV15 | CATGTGWGNQPQHF
NA | TRBJ1-5 | few | TRBV28 | CASSRRSWIGQPQHF
NA | TRBJ2-3 | NA | TRBV14 | CASSQDLPTVSTDTQYF
NA | TRBJ2-1 | NA | TRBV5-1 | CASSPRVYNEQFF
NA | TRBJ1-5 | NA | TRBV2 | CASTIHVNSNQPQHF